A single sample is the source of the 15 T cell receptor beta chains below, sequenced in a study of T cell responses to AZD1222 COVID-19 vaccine. Produced via immunoSEQ multiplex PCR; TCRdb's table is partial and in-frame only. The sample carries 95,000 to 100,000 clones, 90% recorded once. The sequencing here drew on peripheral blood, taken on day 0 of AZD1222 vaccination. The origin of the receptors is an adult in good health.

V usage is TRBV20-1 and J usage is TRBJ1-2; possibly TRBD1 for D (5 bases). V lost 3 bases and J 11 bases, leaving 25 bases between the germline ends. The germline gives CDR1 DFQATT, CDR2 SNEGSKA (reference sequence). CDR3 length: 15 amino acids. CDR3 nucleotides: TGCAGTGCTAGTACCCAGGGAGAGATCGGGGGGGGTTACACCTTC. This sequence encodes CSASTQGEIGGGYTF.

V usage is TRBV10-3 and J usage is TRBJ1-3; D ambiguous. The V end was cut by 2 bases, the J end by 0 bases, with 11 bases between. The CDR3 is made up of 16 amino acids. Per germline, CDR1 ENHRY and CDR2 SYGVKD. In DNA form, the CDR3 reads TGTGCCATCAGTGAGATCGACGCATACTCTGGAAACACCATATATTTT. As protein: CAISEIDAYSGNTIYF.

The J gene is TRBJ1-6, the V gene TRBV20-1; no firm D call. This CDR3 has 15 amino acids. The V gene lost 3 bases and the J gene lost 0 bases, with 9 bases spanning the gap. Germline V gives CDR1 DFQATT, CDR2 SNEGSKA (reference sequence). The chain's CDR3 is CSASSQVSYNSPLHF. CDR3 DNA: TGCAGTGCTAGTTCCCAGGTCTCCTATAATTCACCCCTCCACTTT.

The chain employs TRBV3-1 (or the pseudogene TRBV3-2) and TRBJ2-4; D is perhaps TRBD2 (7 bases). The CDR3 covers 17 residues. The ends were cut back, 4 bases at V and 7 bases at J, with 23 bases in the middle. Germline V gives CDR1 LGHDT, CDR2 YNNKEL (reference sequence). The CDR3 sequence is CASSPDRWGGALNIQYF. In nucleotides, the CDR3 is TGTGCCAGCAGCCCAGACCGCTGGGGGGGGGCCTTGAACATTCAGTACTTC.

This clone was seen just once. The chain recombines TRBV4-1 with TRBJ2-3, with D possibly matching TRBD2 (6 bases). With 0 bases removed from V and 10 bases from J, the gap between germline ends came to 8 bases. The CDR3 is made up of 12 amino acids. Germline V gene sequence: CDR1 MGHRA, CDR2 YSYEKL. This CDR3 is CASSQEGGAQYF. The CDR3 DNA sequence: TGCGCCAGCAGCCAAGAAGGAGGGGCGCAGTATTTT.

The chain links TRBV28 to TRBJ1-6; TRBD1 aligns across 9 bases. This CDR3 spans 13 amino acids. V was pared by 5 bases and J by 14 bases, with 7 bases of the junction left unmatched. The V gene's germline CDR1 is MDHEN and CDR2 SYDVKM. Here the CDR3 reads CASSPGTGRALHF. The CDR3 DNA is TGTGCCAGCAGTCCGGGGACAGGGAGAGCCCTCCACTTT. Based on the CDR3 plus reference TRBV28 and TRBJ1-6, the full variable domain is DVKVTQSSRYLVKRTGEKVFLECVQDMDHENMFWYRQDPGLGLRLIYFSYDVKMKEKGDIPEGYSVSREKKERFSLILESASTNQTSMYLCASSPGTGRALHFGNGTRLTVT.

The CDR3 region has the DNA TGTGCCAGCAGTTACTCAGGAGGGCAGGAAAACACAGATACGCAGTATTTT. Translating gives CASSYSGGQENTDTQYF. This chain links TRBV6-2 or TRBV6-3 with TRBJ2-3; TRBD2 might be the D (6 bases). Trimming shortened V by 0 bases and J by 2 bases, and 15 bases separated the two germline ends. This CDR3 contains 17 residues. CDR1 is MNHEY, CDR2 SVGEGT, per germline.

CDR3 in DNA: TGCGCCAGCAGCCAAGTTCTCGTAGTACCGAAATGGGCGAAAGCTTTCTTT. Translation gives CASSQVLVVPKWAKAFF. The genes are TRBV4-1 and TRBJ1-1, with D hard to call. Trimming shortened V by 1 base and J by 9 bases, and 24 bases separated the two germline ends. The CDR3 totals 17 residues. The germline V gene encodes CDR1 MGHRA and CDR2 YSYEKL.

The J gene is TRBJ2-1, the V gene TRBV27, with 8 bases fitting TRBD1. The V segment lost 2 bases and the J segment 4 bases; nucleotides outside the gene matches: 4. CDR1 is MNHEY, CDR2 SMNVEV, per germline (reference sequence). The CDR3 spans 15 residues. The CDR3 DNA reads TGTGCCAGCAGTTTACGACAGGGGAGGTACAATGAGCAGTTCTTC. Amino acids: CASSLRQGRYNEQFF.

V gene TRBV28 combines with J gene TRBJ1-4; D may be TRBD1 (6 bases). Germline-derived CDR1 and CDR2 are MDHEN and SYDVKM. V was cut by 6 bases and J by 1 base, with 9 bases left in between. The CDR3 is 14 residues long. CDR3 nucleotides: TGTGCCAGCAGCACACAGGGAACTAATGAAAAACTGTTTTTT. It yields the protein CASSTQGTNEKLFF.

The chain employs TRBV18 and TRBJ1-4; no clear D gene. Germline loops: CDR1 KGHSH, CDR2 LQKENI. The V end lost 2 bases, the J end lost 8 bases, and 18 bases lay between the germline ends. This CDR3 region has 16 residues. In DNA, the CDR3 is TGTGCCAGCTCACCAAGAGCCCAGGCTCCGGGGGAAAAACTGTTTTTT. Its translation is CASSPRAQAPGEKLFF.

The chain couples TRBV12-3 or TRBV12-4 to TRBJ1-2; 7 nucleotides line up with TRBD1. This CDR3 comprises 13 residues. Trimming cost V 5 bases and J 7 bases; bases outside gene matches: 7. In DNA form, the CDR3 reads TGTGCCAGCAGTCTAGGGGGCGCCGGTGGCTACACCTTC. It yields the protein CASSLGGAGGYTF.

The gene calls are TRBV7-9 and TRBJ2-5; D unresolved. From germline, CDR1 is SEHNR and CDR2 FQNEAQ (reference sequence). Between the trimmed V and J ends, which lost 2 bases and 7 bases, there was a span of 14 bases. The CDR3 length is 14 residues. The CDR3: CASSLSLGYWTQYF. The CDR3 bases are TGTGCCAGCAGCTTATCTCTAGGCTACTGGACCCAGTACTTC. Complete variable domain (other parts from reference TRBV7-9 and TRBJ2-5): DTGVSQNPRHKITKRGQNVTFRCDPISEHNRLYWYRQTLGQGPEFLTYFQNEAQLEKSRLLSDRFSAERPKGSFSTLEIQRTEQGDSAMYLCASSLSLGYWTQYFGPGTRLLVL.

This clone was seen a single time. The CDR3 spells CASQRLRAFGIHYEQYF. As DNA, the CDR3 is TGTGCCAGCCAGAGACTCCGGGCCTTTGGGATCCACTACGAGCAGTACTTC. This chain connects TRBV28 to TRBJ2-7; D is uncertain. CDR1 is MDHEN and CDR2 is SYDVKM in the germline V gene. V lost 8 bases and J 3 bases, leaving 26 bases between the germline ends. The length of the CDR3 is 17 residues.

The V and J genes are TRBV10-3 and TRBJ1-2, with D hard to call. This CDR3 comprises 14 residues. V was clipped by 3 bases and J by 4 bases, with 12 bases between them. CDR1 and CDR2 (germline): ENHRY, SYGVKD. CDR3 region: CAISDQRTSYGYTF. CDR3 DNA sequence: TGTGCCATCAGTGACCAGAGGACCTCCTATGGCTACACCTTC.